These 20 T cell receptor beta chains were all obtained from the same sample, sequenced in a study of T cell repertoires in cytomegalovirus infection. MiXCR was run by TCRdb on the reads, yielding one entry per CDR3 protein. The sample carries 150,000 to 200,000 distinct CDR3 sequences, approximately 20% recorded once. The specimen was PBMCs. Receptors were obtained from a human donor in good health (CMV status not recorded). Some clones in this sample may be carry-over from other donors' samples.

This clonotype was counted many times. The chain uses TRBV12-3 or TRBV12-4 and TRBJ1-1, with a weak D call TRBD1 (6 bases). V lost 2 bases, J lost 5 bases, and 9 bases lay in between. This CDR3 has 13 amino acids. Here the CDR3 DNA reads TGTGCCAGCAGTTTATGGGGGGCGACTGAAGCTTTCTTT. Its translation: CASSLWGATEAFF.

Regarding this clonotype: Mismatch with germline at one junction end may stem from a read error. The CDR3 region has the DNA TGTACCAGCAGAATCGGTAGGGCTGAAGCTTTCTTT. This codes for CTSRIGRAEAFF. The chain carries TRBV19 and TRBJ1-1; no clear D. There are 12 residues in the CDR3. From germline, CDR1 is LNHDA and CDR2 SQIVND (reference sequence).

In nucleotides, the CDR3 is TGCAGTGCTAGAGGTATACTAGCGGGAGCCTCCTACAATGAGCAGTTCTTC. This codes for CSARGILAGASYNEQFF. V gene TRBV20-1 combines with J gene TRBJ2-1; 11 positions match TRBD2. The length of the CDR3 is 17 residues. Germline CDR1 DFQATT, CDR2 SNEGSKA (reference sequence). Losses at the gene ends were 1 base for V and 0 bases for J; bases not matched to a gene: 5.

V usage is TRBV2 and J usage is TRBJ2-1; possibly TRBD1 or TRBD2 for D (6 bases each). This CDR3 is 14 amino acids long. Trimming cost V 8 bases and J 11 bases, with 22 bases left between them. Germline V gene lookup returns CDR1 SNHLY and CDR2 FYNNEI. Here the CDR3 DNA reads TGTGCCAGCTTAACAGGGTTCGGGGGCCTTCAGCAGTTCTTC. Translating gives CASLTGFGGLQQFF.

This clonotype was counted at least ten times. The CDR3 DNA is TGTGCCAGCAGCTTATTTCTGGGAGGAAGCACAGATACGCAGTATTTT. Translated: CASSLFLGGSTDTQYF. V gene TRBV7-2 combines with J gene TRBJ2-3, with D maybe TRBD2 (6 bases). The length of the CDR3 is 16 residues. The germline V gene has CDR1 SGHTA and CDR2 FQGNSA. Trimming removed 2 bases at V and 0 bases at J, with 12 bases between.

This clonotype was recorded a few times. The chain carries TRBV20-1 and TRBJ2-3; D is perhaps TRBD2 (6 bases). The CDR3 consists of 13 residues. CDR1 and CDR2 (germline): DFQATT, SNEGSKA (reference sequence). The V gene lost 6 bases and the J gene lost 7 bases, with 17 bases spanning the gap. As DNA, the CDR3 is TGCAGTGCAGGGACTCCAGCAGGGTATACGCAGTATTTT. Its protein is CSAGTPAGYTQYF.

This clonotype was recorded at least ten times. This sequence joins TRBV7-2 and TRBJ2-5; 13 bases are shared with TRBD2. This CDR3 is 17 amino acids long. With 5 bases clipped from V and 3 bases from J, the junction kept 9 bases outside the gene matches. Germline assignment: CDR1 SGHTA and CDR2 FQGNSA. The CDR3 reads CASSRGLAGRREETQYF. The CDR3 DNA sequence: TGTGCCAGCAGCCGGGGACTAGCGGGGAGGAGGGAAGAGACCCAGTACTTC.

This clonotype appeared a few times. The DNA for the CDR3 is TGTGCCAGTACCTCTCCTGTGGATACGCAGTATTTT. Translation: CASTSPVDTQYF. V gene TRBV19 combines with J gene TRBJ2-3; D unclear. Trimming removed 7 bases at V and 6 bases at J, with 11 bases between. Germline V gives CDR1 LNHDA, CDR2 SQIVND (reference sequence). The CDR3 contains 12 residues.

The sample holds a few counts of this clonotype. CDR3 in amino acids: CASSLAGVGEKLFF. Written as DNA, the CDR3 is TGTGCCAGCAGCTTGGCCGGGGTCGGTGAAAAACTGTTTTTT. The genes are TRBV5-4 and TRBJ1-4; D not resolved. Germline assignment: CDR1 SGHNT and CDR2 YYREEE (reference sequence). This CDR3 comprises 14 residues. Deletions cut 0 bases from V and 7 bases from J, with 10 bases between.

This clonotype has at least ten counts. The J gene is TRBJ1-2, the V gene TRBV10-2; TRBD1 might be the D (5 bases). CDR1 is WSHSY, CDR2 SAAADI, per germline. Trimming left V 4 bases short and J 5 bases short, with 17 bases between. This CDR3 is built from 15 residues. The CDR3 loop is CASSATPKTDYGYTF. As DNA, the CDR3 is TGCGCCAGCAGTGCCACCCCTAAGACAGATTATGGCTACACCTTC.

The chain employs TRBV6-4 and TRBJ1-5, with no clear D. Germline V gene lookup returns CDR1 MRHNA and CDR2 SNTAGT. Trimming removed 0 bases at V and 9 bases at J, with 9 bases between. The CDR3 loop spans 13 amino acids. This CDR3 is CASSDSVGLPQHF. CDR3 sequence (DNA): TGTGCCAGCAGTGACTCGGTGGGTCTGCCCCAGCATTTT.

The chain recombines TRBV3-1 with TRBJ2-1, with a possible D match to TRBD2 (6 bases). Germline CDR1 reads LGHDT; CDR2 reads YNNKEL (reference sequence). This CDR3 spans 13 amino acids. The germline V and J ends were trimmed by 8 bases and 9 bases, with 17 bases remaining between them. The CDR3 DNA follows: TGTGCCAGCTCTCCTGGGGGGACTGGTGAGCAGTTCTTC. Translated, it gives CASSPGGTGEQFF.

This clonotype was observed many times. The chain uses TRBV7-9 and TRBJ2-5; 12 positions match TRBD2. Germline trimming cut 9 bases from V and 5 bases from J; bases unmatched to any gene: 10. Germline V gene lookup returns CDR1 SEHNR and CDR2 FQNEAQ (reference sequence). The CDR3 is made up of 15 amino acids. The DNA for the CDR3 is TGTGCCAGTGTGACTAGCGGGGGACCTTGGGAGACCCAGTACTTC. Encoded protein: CASVTSGGPWETQYF.

The table lists this clonotype with a few counts. The chain carries TRBV12-3 or TRBV12-4 and TRBJ2-7, with a tentative D call TRBD2 (6 bases). V shed 1 base and J shed 3 bases, with 10 bases lying between them. This CDR3 has 14 residues. CDR3 nucleotides: TGTGCCAGCAGTTTAGGGGGGGACCTCTACGAGCAGTACTTC. The encoded protein is CASSLGGDLYEQYF.

This clonotype was picked up a small number of times. This chain joins TRBV5-6 and TRBJ2-3, with D tentatively TRBD2 (5 bases). The V gene lost 4 bases and the J gene lost 0 bases, with 12 bases spanning the gap. Germline values: CDR1 SGHDT, CDR2 YYEEEE. The CDR3 has 15 residues. The DNA of the CDR3 is TGTGCCAGCAGCCTCAGAGGGATTAGCACAGATACGCAGTATTTT. It specifies CASSLRGISTDTQYF. Full variable domain (remainder filled in from reference TRBV5-6 and TRBJ2-3): DAGVTQSPTHLIKTRGQQVTLRCSPKSGHDTVSWYQQALGQGPQFIFQYYEEEERQRGNFPDRFSGHQFPNYSSELNVNALLLGDSALYLCASSLRGISTDTQYFGPGTRLTVL.

This clonotype has ten or more counts. In DNA form, the CDR3 reads TGTGCCGGAAAAAGCTCTGGGGCCAACGTCCTGACTTTC. Translated, it gives CAGKSSGANVLTF. This chain joins TRBV7-2 and TRBJ2-6; no reliable D call. Trimming removed 11 bases at V and 0 bases at J, with 8 bases between. The CDR3 is 13 amino acids. Germline V lookup: CDR1 SGHTA, CDR2 FQGNSA.

V gene TRBV20-1 combines with J gene TRBJ2-1; tentatively, D is TRBD2 (6 bases). Per germline, CDR1 DFQATT and CDR2 SNEGSKA (reference sequence). The CDR3 totals 14 residues. Trimming pared 3 bases from V and 6 bases from J, leaving 15 bases between. In DNA form, the CDR3 reads TGCAGTGCTAGGGCTGTCGGACTACGCAATGAGCAGTTCTTC. It is translated as CSARAVGLRNEQFF.

A few counts support this clonotype. The rearrangement links TRBV2 to TRBJ2-5; 7 bases fit TRBD1. This CDR3 is built from 12 residues. Germline loops: CDR1 SNHLY, CDR2 FYNNEI. The trim removed 10 bases at V and 2 bases at J, leaving 4 bases unmatched. The CDR3: CAIGTEQETQYF. CDR3 nucleotide sequence: TGTGCCATCGGGACAGAGCAAGAGACCCAGTACTTC.

In its sample, this clonotype was seen a few times. The junction shows a germline mismatch at one end, possibly a read error. The chain employs TRBV4-1 and TRBJ1-3; tentatively, D is TRBD1 (5 bases). This CDR3 is built from 11 residues. The germline gives CDR1 MGHRA, CDR2 YSYEKL. CDR3 DNA: TGCGCCAGCAGCCGATTCCCGGGACCGATATTT. As protein: CASSRFPGPIF.

In its sample, this clonotype was seen many times. V usage is TRBV2 and J usage is TRBJ2-7, with D perhaps matching TRBD2 (6 bases). Trimming pared 6 bases from V and 0 bases from J, leaving 12 bases between. This CDR3 has 14 residues. Per the germline V gene, CDR1 is SNHLY and CDR2 is FYNNEI. The CDR3 is CASRLSGFSYEQYF. CDR3 coding DNA: TGTGCCAGCAGGCTTAGCGGATTCTCCTACGAGCAGTACTTC.